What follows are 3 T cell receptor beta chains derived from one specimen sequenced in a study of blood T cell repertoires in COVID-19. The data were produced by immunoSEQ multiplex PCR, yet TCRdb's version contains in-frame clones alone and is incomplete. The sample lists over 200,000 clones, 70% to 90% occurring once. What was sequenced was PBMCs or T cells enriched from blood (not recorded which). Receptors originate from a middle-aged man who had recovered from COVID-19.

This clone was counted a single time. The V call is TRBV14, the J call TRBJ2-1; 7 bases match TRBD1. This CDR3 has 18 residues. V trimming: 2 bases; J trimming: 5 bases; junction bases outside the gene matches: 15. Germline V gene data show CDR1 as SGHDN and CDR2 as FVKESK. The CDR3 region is CASSQRSDRAWLNNEQFF. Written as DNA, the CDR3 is TGTGCCAGCAGCCAAAGGTCAGACAGGGCCTGGCTAAACAATGAGCAGTTCTTC.

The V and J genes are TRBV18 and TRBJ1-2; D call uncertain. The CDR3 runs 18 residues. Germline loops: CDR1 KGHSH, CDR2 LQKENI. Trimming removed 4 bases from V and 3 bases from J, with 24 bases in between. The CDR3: CASSLNQYVRTGDYGYTF. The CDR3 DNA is TGTGCCAGCTCACTCAACCAATACGTTCGTACCGGAGACTATGGCTACACCTTC. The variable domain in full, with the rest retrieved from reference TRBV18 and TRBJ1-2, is NAGVMQNPRHLVRRRGQEARLRCSPMKGHSHVYWYRQLPEEGLKFMVYLQKENIIDESGMPKERFSAEFPKEGPSILRIQQVVRGDSAAYFCASSLNQYVRTGDYGYTFGSGTRLTVV.

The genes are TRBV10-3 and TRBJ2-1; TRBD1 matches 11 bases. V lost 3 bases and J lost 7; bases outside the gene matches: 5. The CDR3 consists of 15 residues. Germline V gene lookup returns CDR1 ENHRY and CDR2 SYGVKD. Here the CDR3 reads CAISEARDRGNEQFF. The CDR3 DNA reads TGTGCCATCAGTGAAGCACGGGACAGGGGGAATGAGCAGTTCTTC.